This is a list of T cell receptor beta chains from one sample in a study of cytomegalovirus exposure and HLA in healthy donors. Sequencing used immunoSEQ multiplex PCR; TCRdb keeps in-frame clones, though not all of them. Of around 62,000 clones in the sample, 77% were seen once. The sample was PBMCs. These receptors were obtained from a male donor in good health and CMV-seropositive. Both conserved end residues are part of each CDR3. A D gene is named only where the DNA matches it firmly. Clone size is not always given. Where it is, it says once, few, many or a class for expanded clones.

length,size,V,D,J,DNA,CDR3
15,.,TRBV27,TRBD1,TRBJ2-7,TGTGCCAGCAGGACACGGGACAGGGTGGGCTACGAGCAGTACTTC,CASRTRDRVGYEQYF
15,.,TRBV11-1,.,TRBJ2-5,TGTGCCAGCAGCCAGGGCAGACTAGACGAAGAGACCCAGTACTTC,CASSQGRLDEETQYF
11,.,TRBV6-6,.,TRBJ1-1,TGTGCCAGCAGGTTGACAGCTGAAGCTTTCTTT,CASRLTAEAFF
13,once,TRBV7-2,.,TRBJ2-4,TGTGCCAGCAGCAAAGAGGCGGCGTTTATTCAGTACTTC,CASSKEAAFIQYF
15,.,TRBV30,.,TRBJ2-1,TGTGCCTGGAGACCCCCAAACCCGCGCCTAGCTGAGCAGTTCTTC,CAWRPPNPRLAEQFF
13,.,TRBV5-1,.,TRBJ2-7,TGCGCCAGCAGCTTGGCCGGTCCCTACGAGCAGTACTTC,CASSLAGPYEQYF
13,.,TRBV4-1,.,TRBJ1-5,TGCGCCAGCAGCCAAAAGGGAGGTCAGCCCCAGCATTTT,CASSQKGGQPQHF
14,.,TRBV28,.,TRBJ2-1,TGTGTCAGCAGGGAGAGGCAGGGAGGCGATGAGCAGTTCTTC,CVSRERQGGDEQFF
14,.,TRBV2,.,TRBJ2-1,TGTGCCAGCCTTGATATCAACGCGGGCAATGAGCAGTTCTTC,CASLDINAGNEQFF
15,few,TRBV25-1,TRBD1,TRBJ2-2,TGTGCCAGCAGTGACCCGGGACAGGGGATCGGGGAGCTGTTTTTT,CASSDPGQGIGELFF
16,.,TRBV13,.,TRBJ1-3,TGTGCCAGCAGCCAAGAAAGGGGCGCGAGGGGAAACACCATATATTTT,CASSQERGARGNTIYF
15,.,TRBV30,TRBD1,TRBJ2-2,TGTGCCCACGCCCCAGGGGGCTGGAGCACCGGGGAGCTGTTTTTT,CAHAPGGWSTGELFF
14,.,TRBV5-1,TRBD1,TRBJ2-7,TGCGCCAGCAGGGACCGGGACAGGGAGGCCGAGCAGTACTTC,CASRDRDREAEQYF
14,.,TRBV2,.,TRBJ1-5,TGTGCCAGCAGGCGGGTCAGCTCCAATCAGCCCCAGCATTTT,CASRRVSSNQPQHF
17,.,TRBV5-8,TRBD1,TRBJ1-4,TGTGCCAGCAGCAGGGGACAGGGAGTTCTCACTAATGAAAAACTGTTTTTT,CASSRGQGVLTNEKLFF